This T cell receptor (beta chain) was obtained from a study of blood T cell repertoires in COVID-19. Study-level information: The United States, Italy and Spain supplied acute and convalescent COVID-19 samples. PBMCs, B-cell-depleted T cells, or T cells were the source of the cDNA or gDNA that made up the material.

Original data processing: Reference gene primers were amplified, and this amplification served to estimate nucleated cell counts. The assay was immunoSEQ multiplex PCR, and TCRdb's table has in-frame clones only and misses some. V and J calls and clone size are copied from that table; D and trimming were computed from the DNA. The table lists roughly 100,000 clones, roughly 79% of them singletons, with around a tenth in the top ten. Trimming at V came to 0 bases and at J to 4 bases, leaving 13 bases not matched to a gene. This CDR3 region has 18 residues. CDR1 and CDR2 from the germline V gene are LGHNA and YNFKEQ.

The chain has TRBV4-2 and TRBJ2-3, with 7 bases fitting TRBD2. The sequence was obtained from an elderly woman with acute or convalescent COVID-19. The sample was peripheral blood. The CDR3 reads CASSQEDGLGRGPDTQYF. The DNA of the CDR3 is TGTGCCAGCAGCCAAGAAGACGGTTTAGGGAGGGGCCCAGATACGCAGTATTTT.